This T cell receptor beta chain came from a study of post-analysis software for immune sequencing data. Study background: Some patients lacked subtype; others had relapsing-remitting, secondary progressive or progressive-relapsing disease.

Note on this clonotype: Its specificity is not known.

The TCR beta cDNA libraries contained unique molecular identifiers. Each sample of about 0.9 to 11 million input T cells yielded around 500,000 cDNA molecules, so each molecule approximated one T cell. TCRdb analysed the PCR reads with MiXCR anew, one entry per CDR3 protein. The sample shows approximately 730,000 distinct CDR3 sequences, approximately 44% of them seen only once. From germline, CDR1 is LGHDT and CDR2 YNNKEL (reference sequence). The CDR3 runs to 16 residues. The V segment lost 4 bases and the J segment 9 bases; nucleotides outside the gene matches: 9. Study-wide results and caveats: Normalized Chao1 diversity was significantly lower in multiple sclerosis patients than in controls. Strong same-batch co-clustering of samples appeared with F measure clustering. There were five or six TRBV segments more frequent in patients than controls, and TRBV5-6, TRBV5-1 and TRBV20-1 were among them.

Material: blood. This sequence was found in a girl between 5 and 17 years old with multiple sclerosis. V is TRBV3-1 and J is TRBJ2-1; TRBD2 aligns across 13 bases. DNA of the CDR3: TGTGCCAGCAGCCGAGGACTAGCGGGAGTCGAGGGTGAGCAGTTCTTC. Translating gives CASSRGLAGVEGEQFF.